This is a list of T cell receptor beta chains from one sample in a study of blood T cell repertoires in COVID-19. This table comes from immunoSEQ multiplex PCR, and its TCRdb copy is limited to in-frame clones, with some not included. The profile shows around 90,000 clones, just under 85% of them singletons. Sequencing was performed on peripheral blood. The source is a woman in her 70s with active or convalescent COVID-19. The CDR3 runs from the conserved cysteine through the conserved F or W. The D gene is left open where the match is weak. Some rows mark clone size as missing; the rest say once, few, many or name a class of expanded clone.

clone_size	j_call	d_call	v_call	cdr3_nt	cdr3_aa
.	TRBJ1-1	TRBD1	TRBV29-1	TGCAGCGTTGAGGACAGACAGGGCTACACTGAAGCTTTCTTT	CSVEDRQGYTEAFF
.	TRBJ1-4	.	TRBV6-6	TGTGCCAGCAGTTCGACTGGAGGCCCAACAAAACTGTTTTTT	CASSSTGGPTKLFF
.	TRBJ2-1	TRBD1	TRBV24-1	TGTGCCACCAGTGATTTGTACAGGGGGAATGATGAGCAGTTCTTC	CATSDLYRGNDEQFF
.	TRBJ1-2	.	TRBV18	TGTGCCAGCTCAGAGGTAAAAGAGTATGGCTACACCTTC	CASSEVKEYGYTF
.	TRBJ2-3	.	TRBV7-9	TGTGCCAGCAGCTTATTAGGGGGAGCCACAGATACGCAGTATTTT	CASSLLGGATDTQYF
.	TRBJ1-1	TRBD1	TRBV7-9	TGTGCCAGCAGCTTAGCGCTGGACAGGGCAAGGGTTTCTTTCTTT	CASSLALDRARVSFF
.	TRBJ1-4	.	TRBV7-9	TGTGCCAGCAGCGCTCAGGGGACCTTAAATGAAAAACTGTTTTTT	CASSAQGTLNEKLFF
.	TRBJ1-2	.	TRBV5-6	TGTGCCAGCAGTACAGTACATGTGGACTATGGCTACACCTTC	CASSTVHVDYGYTF
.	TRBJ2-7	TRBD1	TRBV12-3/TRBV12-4	TGTGCCAGCAGTTTTACAGGGGGCCGCGAGCAGTACTTC	CASSFTGGREQYF
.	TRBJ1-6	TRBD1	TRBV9	TGTGCCAGCAGCGTGGGGACAGGATATTCACCCCTCCACTTT	CASSVGTGYSPLHF
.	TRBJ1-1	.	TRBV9	TGTGCCAGCAGCGTAGCAGGGGCAAACACTGAAGCTTTCTTT	CASSVAGANTEAFF
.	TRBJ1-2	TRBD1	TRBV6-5	TGTGCCAGCAGCCTGGACAGGGTTAGAGGCTACACCTTC	CASSLDRVRGYTF
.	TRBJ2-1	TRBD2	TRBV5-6	TGTGCCAGTAAGCTAGCGGGGGGCGCCTACAATGAGCAGTTCTTC	CASKLAGGAYNEQFF
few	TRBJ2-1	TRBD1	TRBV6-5	TGTGCCAGCAGTTTGGGACAGGGCCTCCACAATGAGCAGTTCTTC	CASSLGQGLHNEQFF
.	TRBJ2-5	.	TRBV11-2	TGTGCCAGCAGCGTCCGGGGAACGGAGACCCAGTACTTC	CASSVRGTETQYF
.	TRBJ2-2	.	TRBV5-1	TGCGCCAGCAGCCCCCAGGGGAACTCGGGAGGGGAGCTGTTTTTT	CASSPQGNSGGELFF
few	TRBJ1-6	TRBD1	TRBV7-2	TGTGCCAGCAGCTCAGCCCAGGGGGAGTTGTCACCCCTCCACTTT	CASSSAQGELSPLHF
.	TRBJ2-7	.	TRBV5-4	TGTGCCAGCAGCTTCCCGGGGATCGGGTACGAGCAGTACTTC	CASSFPGIGYEQYF
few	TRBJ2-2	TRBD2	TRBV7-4	TGTGCCAGCAGCACGTCGACTAGCGGGGGTGGCGGGGAGCTGTTTTTT	CASSTSTSGGGGELFF
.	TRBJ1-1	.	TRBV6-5	TGTGCCAGCAGAAGGACAGCGGCTGAAGCTTTCTTT	CASRRTAAEAFF
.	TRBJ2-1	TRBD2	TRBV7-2	TGTGCCAGCAGCTTGACTAGCGGGGGAGAGATGAGGAAGTTCTTC	CASSLTSGGEMRKFF
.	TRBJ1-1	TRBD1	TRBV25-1	TGTGCCAGCAGTGAGTTGGGGACAGCCGGCTTCACTGAAGCTTTCTTT	CASSELGTAGFTEAFF
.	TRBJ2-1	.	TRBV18	TGTGCCAGCTCACCATATTCTAGAGCCAATGAGCAGTTCTTC	CASSPYSRANEQFF
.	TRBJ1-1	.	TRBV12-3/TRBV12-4	TGTGCCAGCAGTTTTTTCGGGACTGAAGCTTTCTTT	CASSFFGTEAFF
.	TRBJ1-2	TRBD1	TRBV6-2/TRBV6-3	TGTGCCAGCAGTCGGGACAGCACGGACTATGGCTACACCTTC	CASSRDSTDYGYTF
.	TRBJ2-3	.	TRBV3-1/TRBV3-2	TGTGCCAGTGGGGGGGATACGCAGTATTTT	CASGGDTQYF
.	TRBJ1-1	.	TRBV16	TGTGCCAGCAGTCGACGAAACAGTGGGTTTGAAGCTTTCTTT	CASSRRNSGFEAFF
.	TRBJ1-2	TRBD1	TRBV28	TGTGCCAGCGGAACCGGGACAGGGGGCTTGGCGGGAGGCTACACCTTC	CASGTGTGGLAGGYTF
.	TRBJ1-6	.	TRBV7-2	TGTGCCAGCAGCTTAGCGCTGTCAGGGAATTCACCCCTCCACTTT	CASSLALSGNSPLHF
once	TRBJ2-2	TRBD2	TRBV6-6	TGTGCCAGCAGCGCCGGACTAGCGGGGAACACCGGGGAGCTGTTTTTT	CASSAGLAGNTGELFF
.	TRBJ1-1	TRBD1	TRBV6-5	TGTGCCAGCAGTTATCGAGGGGGCGGAACTGAAGCTTTCTTT	CASSYRGGGTEAFF
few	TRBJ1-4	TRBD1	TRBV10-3	TGTGCCATCAGTGAAGACAGGGGGAATAATGAAAAACTGTTTTTT	CAISEDRGNNEKLFF
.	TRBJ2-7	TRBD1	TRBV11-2	TGTGCCAGCAGCCCAAGGACAGGGGAGGACGAGCAGTACTTC	CASSPRTGEDEQYF
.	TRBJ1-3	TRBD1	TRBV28	TGTGCCAGCAGCTCTGGACAGGCTGGAAACACCATATATTTT	CASSSGQAGNTIYF
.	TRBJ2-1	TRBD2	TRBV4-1	TGCGCCAGCAGGTCCGGGACTAGCGTCTACAATGAGCAGTTCTTC	CASRSGTSVYNEQFF
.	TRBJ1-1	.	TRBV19	TGTGCCAGTTCCCGGGACAAACTGGTGGCTTTCTTT	CASSRDKLVAFF
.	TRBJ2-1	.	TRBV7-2	TGTGCCAGCAGCGGGGAGGGGGGCAATGAGCAGTTCTTC	CASSGEGGNEQFF
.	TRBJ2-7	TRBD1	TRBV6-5	TGTGCCAGCAGTTACGGGGGACAGGGTATCGGCGAGCAGTACTTC	CASSYGGQGIGEQYF
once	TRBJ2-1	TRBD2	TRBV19	TGTGCCAGCCGGCGGTTGGCGGGGGGAAATGAGCAGTTCTTC	CASRRLAGGNEQFF
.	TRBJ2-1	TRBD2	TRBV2	TGTGCCAGCAGTGAATTGCGGGGGGCATCCAATGAGCAGTTCTTC	CASSELRGASNEQFF
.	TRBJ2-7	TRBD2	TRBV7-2	TGTGCCAGCAGCCCAGATCCAGGACTAGCGGGGGGCTACGAGCAGTACTTC	CASSPDPGLAGGYEQYF
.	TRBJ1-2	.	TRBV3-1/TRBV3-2	TGTGCCAGCAGCCAAGGGGCACGAGGCTACACCTTC	CASSQGARGYTF
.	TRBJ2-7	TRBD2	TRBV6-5	TGTGCCAGCAGTTCGACTAGCGGGGGAGGGCCGTACTTC	CASSSTSGGGPYF
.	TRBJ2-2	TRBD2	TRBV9	TGTGCCAGCAGCGTAGATTCGGTGGTGACTAGCGGGCGACTCTCGAACACCGGGGAGCTGTTTTTT	CASSVDSVVTSGRLSNTGELFF
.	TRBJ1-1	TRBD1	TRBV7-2	TGTGCCAGCAGCTTTGGACAGGGTGAAGATGCTTTCTTT	CASSFGQGEDAFF
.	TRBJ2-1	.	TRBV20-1	TGCAGTGCGCGGCGGTACAATGAGCAGTTCTTC	CSARRYNEQFF
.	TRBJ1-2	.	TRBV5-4	TGTGCCAGCAGCTTGGAGGGGGTCTATGGCTACACCTTC	CASSLEGVYGYTF
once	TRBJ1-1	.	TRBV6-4	TGTGCCAGCAGTGAACTTATGAACACTGAAGCTTTCTTT	CASSELMNTEAFF
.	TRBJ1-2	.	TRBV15	TGTGCCACCAGCAGAGATTATGAATTTGGCAGGGCCTATGGCTACACCTTC	CATSRDYEFGRAYGYTF
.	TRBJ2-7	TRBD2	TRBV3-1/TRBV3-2	TGTGCCAGCAGCCAAGATGTTGGGACTACCTACGAGCAGTACTTC	CASSQDVGTTYEQYF
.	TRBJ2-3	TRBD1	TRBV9	TGTGCCAGCAGCGTATCCACGGACAGGCGCACAGATACGCAGTATTTT	CASSVSTDRRTDTQYF
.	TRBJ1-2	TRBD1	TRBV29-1	TGCAGCGTTGAAGATACAGGGGACACCTATGGCTACACCTTC	CSVEDTGDTYGYTF
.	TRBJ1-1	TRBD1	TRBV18	TGTGCCAGCTCGTACGACAGGGGTGAAGCTTTCTTT	CASSYDRGEAFF
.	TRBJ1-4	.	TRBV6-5	TGTGCCAGCAGTTACTCGTCGGGAGGGAAACTGTTTTTT	CASSYSSGGKLFF